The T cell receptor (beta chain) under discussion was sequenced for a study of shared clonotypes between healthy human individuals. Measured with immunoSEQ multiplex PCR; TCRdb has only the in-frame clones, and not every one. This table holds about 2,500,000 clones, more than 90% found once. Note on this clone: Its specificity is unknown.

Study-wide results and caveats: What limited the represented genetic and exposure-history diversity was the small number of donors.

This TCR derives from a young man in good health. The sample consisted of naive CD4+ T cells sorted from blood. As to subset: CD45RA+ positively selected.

CDR3 sequence reads: CASSKWAPSPETQYF. In nucleotides, the CDR3 is TGTGCCAGCAGCAAATGGGCCCCATCGCCAGAGACCCAGTACTTC. This chain connects TRBV6-1 to TRBJ2-5; D gene uncertain. Germline CDR1 is MNHNS and CDR2 is SASEGT. The CDR3 covers 15 residues. The ends were cut back, 6 bases at V and 4 bases at J, with 18 bases in the middle.